The 8 T cell receptor beta chains below come from one sample, sequenced in a study of cytomegalovirus exposure and HLA in healthy donors. PCR used 60 Vbeta primers and 13 Jbeta primers. Libraries were prepared by immunoSEQ multiplex PCR; TCRdb keeps only in-frame clonotypes and omits some of them. The table lists under 140,000 clones, 76% of them singletons. Sequencing input: PBMCs. Every receptor here comes from a man aged 25 to 40 in good health and CMV-seropositive.

This clone was seen just once. The chain combines TRBV5-1 with TRBJ2-1, with TRBD2 identical over 11 bases. The V gene's germline CDR1 is SGHRS and CDR2 YFSETQ. The CDR3 loop spans 16 amino acids. The V and J ends lost 4 bases and 4 bases, in that order; junction bases with no gene match: 7. CDR3 amino acids: CASSQQTSGVYNEQFF. The CDR3 DNA reads as TGCGCCAGCAGCCAACAGACTAGCGGGGTGTACAATGAGCAGTTCTTC.

The chain is built from TRBV10-3 and TRBJ1-3, with D unresolved. The CDR3 loop spans 14 amino acids. In germline, CDR1 is ENHRY, CDR2 SYGVKD. V lost 10 bases to trimming and J lost 0 bases, with 13 bases between them. The CDR3: CATLLLPSGNTIYF. CDR3 nucleotides: TGTGCCACTCTTTTACTTCCCTCTGGAAACACCATATATTTT.

This clone was seen a few times. The chain carries TRBV4-3 and TRBJ2-7, with a weak D call TRBD1 (6 bases). Trimming stripped 1 base from V and 6 bases from J, with 16 bases between. Germline loops: CDR1 LGHNA, CDR2 YSLEER. The CDR3 sequence is 15 residues long. CDR3 nucleotide sequence: TGCGCCAGCAGCCAAGTCCGGACAGCCGATAGCGAGCAGTACTTC. Its protein is CASSQVRTADSEQYF.

The chain uses TRBV5-1 and TRBJ2-1; 8 positions agree with TRBD2. With 1 base clipped from V and 7 bases from J, the junction kept 4 bases outside the gene matches. The CDR3 spans 14 residues. Germline-derived CDR1 and CDR2 are SGHRS and YFSETQ. CDR3 nucleotide sequence: TGCGCCAGCAGCTTGACGGGGGGGCCGAATGAGCAGTTCTTC. Encoded protein: CASSLTGGPNEQFF.

V is TRBV9 and J is TRBJ2-1, with TRBD2 as a possible D gene (6 bases). The V end lost 3 bases, the J end lost 7 bases, and 17 bases lay between the germline ends. Germline V gene lookup returns CDR1 SGDLS and CDR2 YYNGEE. The CDR3 consists of 15 residues. In DNA, the CDR3 is TGTGCCAGCAGCGCCTCGGTGTGGGGGAGGAATGAGCAGTTCTTC. As protein: CASSASVWGRNEQFF. Variable domain in full (rest from reference TRBV9 and TRBJ2-1): DSGVTQTPKHLITATGQRVTLRCSPRSGDLSVYWYQQSLDQGLQFLIQYYNGEERAKGNILERFSAQQFPDLHSELNLSSLELGDSALYFCASSASVWGRNEQFFGPGTRLTVL.

In this sample, this clone turned up a few times. V and J are TRBV18 and TRBJ2-3; D is perhaps TRBD2 (6 bases). The germline gives CDR1 KGHSH, CDR2 LQKENI. The CDR3 extends over 14 amino acids. Trimming shortened V by 4 bases and J by 5 bases, and 13 bases separated the two germline ends. The CDR3 here is CASSLRGAGDTQYF. The CDR3, as DNA: TGTGCCAGCTCACTGCGCGGGGCAGGAGATACGCAGTATTTT.

V is TRBV9 and J is TRBJ2-6; no reliable D call. CDR1 SGDLS and CDR2 YYNGEE come from the germline V gene. V shed 4 bases and J shed 0 bases, with 5 bases lying between them. There are 14 residues in the CDR3. In DNA form, the CDR3 reads TGTGCCAGCAGCTTTAGCTCTGGGGCCAACGTCCTGACTTTC. This codes for CASSFSSGANVLTF.

This rearrangement joins TRBV14 to TRBJ1-2; 7 positions agree with TRBD1. This CDR3 is built from 15 residues. The germline V gene encodes CDR1 SGHDN and CDR2 FVKESK. The V and J ends lost 4 bases and 0 bases, in that order; junction bases with no gene match: 5. CDR3 DNA: TGTGCCAGCAGCCCCTGGGGACAGTCTAACTATGGCTACACCTTC. Its protein is CASSPWGQSNYGYTF. Full variable domain (rest looked up from reference TRBV14 and TRBJ1-2): EAGVTQFPSHSVIEKGQTVTLRCDPISGHDNLYWYRRVMGKEIKFLLHFVKESKQDESGMPNNRFLAERTGGTYSTLKVQPAELEDSGVYFCASSPWGQSNYGYTFGSGTRLTVV.